This is a list of T cell receptor beta chains from one sample in a study of blood T cell repertoires in COVID-19. Using immunoSEQ multiplex PCR, the repertoire was profiled, and TCRdb retains in-frame clones only, with some absent. The profile shows about 67,000 clones, about 82% of them singletons. Sequencing was carried out using peripheral blood. Receptors were obtained from a human donor in a cohort sampled during active COVID-19. The CDR3 runs from the conserved cysteine through the conserved F or W. D genes are given only for firm matches. The size entry is marked missing in some rows and otherwise reads once, few, many or a size class.

size	V	D	J	CDR3	DNA
-	TRBV5-4	-	TRBJ1-2	CASSPSGIYGYTF	TGTGCCAGCAGCCCCTCAGGGATCTATGGCTACACCTTC
-	TRBV5-1	TRBD1	TRBJ1-2	CASSLGAGGDYGYTF	TGCGCCAGCAGCTTGGGGGCAGGGGGTGACTATGGCTACACCTTC
-	TRBV9	TRBD1	TRBJ1-5	CASSLDRDQPQHF	TGTGCCAGCAGCCTCGACAGGGATCAGCCCCAGCATTTT
-	TRBV3-1/TRBV3-2	-	TRBJ2-7	CASSDPWGSSYEQYF	TGTGCCAGCAGCGACCCTTGGGGCTCCTCCTACGAGCAGTACTTC
-	TRBV2	-	TRBJ2-7	CASSEQQEYEQYF	TGTGCCAGCAGTGAGCAACAGGAATACGAGCAGTACTTC
once	TRBV5-5	-	TRBJ2-3	CASSFFTGGTDTQYF	TGTGCCAGCAGCTTTTTTACAGGCGGCACAGATACGCAGTATTTT
-	TRBV7-9	-	TRBJ2-2	CASSRPLTGELFF	TGTGCCAGCAGCCGTCCCCTCACCGGGGAGCTGTTTTTT
-	TRBV2	TRBD2	TRBJ2-5	CASSAWGLAEKETQYF	TGTGCCAGCAGCGCTTGGGGACTAGCGGAAAAAGAGACCCAGTACTTC
-	TRBV5-1	TRBD1	TRBJ2-7	CASSLTGGSSYEQYF	TGCGCCAGCAGTTTAACAGGGGGAAGCTCCTACGAGCAGTACTTC
-	TRBV11-1	-	TRBJ2-2	CASSSHRSTGELFF	TGTGCCAGCAGCTCCCACCGGAGCACCGGGGAGCTGTTTTTT
few	TRBV3-1/TRBV3-2	TRBD1	TRBJ1-2	CASSRRGQYYGYTF	TGTGCCAGCAGCCGCAGGGGACAGTACTATGGCTACACCTTC
-	TRBV4-2	TRBD1	TRBJ1-2	CASTTSAGQGFGSYTF	TGTGCCAGCACGACCTCCGCGGGACAGGGTTTCGGTAGCTACACCTTC
-	TRBV4-1	-	TRBJ2-3	CASSQGDTVYTDTQYF	TGCGCCAGCAGCCAGGGGGACACGGTATACACAGATACGCAGTATTTT
-	TRBV2	-	TRBJ1-1	CASYSTPVNTEAFF	TGTGCCAGCTACAGCACCCCCGTCAACACTGAAGCTTTCTTT
-	TRBV30	TRBD1	TRBJ1-6	CAWSVIQGNSPLHF	TGTGCCTGGAGTGTCATACAGGGGAACTCACCCCTCCACTTT
-	TRBV7-9	TRBD1	TRBJ1-4	CASSGTGGGEKLFF	TGTGCCAGCAGTGGAACAGGGGGAGGTGAAAAACTGTTTTTT